The next 9 T cell receptor beta chains were all read from a single sample in a study of OX40 agonist ivuxolimab in advanced cancers. TCRdb's copy holds only in-frame clones and misses some; the assay was immunoSEQ multiplex PCR. The table records roughly 15,000 clones, approximately 93% of them present only once. The sample here was CD4+ or CD8+ T cells sorted from blood, taken in a trial of the OX40 agonist ivuxolimab. The receptors originated from an adult with an advanced solid tumor such as melanoma, head and neck, liver or kidney cancer.

V gene TRBV15 combines with J gene TRBJ1-5; 7 bases are a match to TRBD1. This CDR3 region has 16 residues. V dropped 5 bases and J dropped 5; count of bases not matched to a gene: 12. The germline V gene has CDR1 LNHNV and CDR2 YYDKDF (reference sequence). The CDR3 loop reads CATSGGETGRDQPQHF. The CDR3 region has the DNA TGTGCCACCAGCGGGGGGGAGACAGGGAGGGATCAGCCCCAGCATTTT. The variable domain in full, completed from reference TRBV15 and TRBJ1-5, reads DAMVIQNPRYQVTQFGKPVTLSCSQTLNHNVMYWYQQKSSQAPKLLFHYYDKDFNNEADTPDNFQSRRPNTSFCFLDIRSPGLGDTAMYLCATSGGETGRDQPQHFGDGTRLSIL.

This chain links TRBV7-9 with TRBJ2-7; D is unclear. V was clipped by 2 bases and J by 1 base, with 6 bases between them. This CDR3 spans 13 amino acids. CDR1 SEHNR and CDR2 FQNEAQ come from the germline V gene (reference sequence). The CDR3 region has the DNA TGTGCCAGCAGCTTAATCCGATCCTACGAGCAGTACTTC. Residues: CASSLIRSYEQYF.

The genes are TRBV28 and TRBJ2-7, with 10 bases fitting TRBD1. Germline lookup yields CDR1 MDHEN and CDR2 SYDVKM. The length of the CDR3 is 12 residues. V shed 4 bases and J 8 bases; nucleotides not matched to a gene: 2. CDR3 region: CASSYDRGQQYF. CDR3 DNA: TGTGCCAGCAGTTACGACAGGGGGCAGCAGTACTTC.

The chain employs TRBV27 and TRBJ2-1; no clear D. This CDR3 has 13 amino acids. V dropped 5 bases and J dropped 3 bases, with 8 bases sitting between them. CDR1 is MNHEY and CDR2 is SMNVEV in the germline V gene (reference sequence). CDR3 sequence reads: CASSNVNYNEQFF. The CDR3 DNA follows: TGTGCCAGCAGTAACGTAAACTACAATGAGCAGTTCTTC.

This CDR3 reads CASRLSGEQYF. The CDR3 DNA reads TGTGCCAGCAGGCTCTCAGGCGAGCAGTACTTC. The rearrangement uses TRBV28 and TRBJ2-7; D gene ambiguous. CDR1 is MDHEN, CDR2 SYDVKM, per germline. V lost 6 bases and J lost 6, with 9 bases in between. This CDR3 comprises 11 residues.

The chain links TRBV6-6 to TRBJ1-5; the D gene is possibly TRBD1 (6 bases). The CDR3 runs to 15 residues. Trimming removed 0 bases at V and 5 bases at J, with 11 bases between. Germline CDR1 reads MNHNY; CDR2 reads SVGAGI (reference sequence). CDR3 coding DNA: TGTGCCAGCAGTTACTCGTTTCCAGGGGATCAGCCCCAGCATTTT. This sequence encodes CASSYSFPGDQPQHF.

The chain recombines TRBV9 with TRBJ2-1, with D possibly being TRBD2 (6 bases). V was clipped by 3 bases and J by 3 bases, with 16 bases between them. The germline V gene has CDR1 SGDLS and CDR2 YYNGEE. This CDR3 is 16 amino acids long. This chain's CDR3 is CASSGILRGNYNEQFF. The CDR3 DNA is TGTGCCAGCAGCGGGATCTTGCGGGGAAACTACAATGAGCAGTTCTTC.

The rearrangement links TRBV2 to TRBJ2-1, with 12 nucleotides matching TRBD2. The CDR3 is 16 amino acids. V was clipped by 2 bases and J by 6 bases; unmatched bases: 5. Germline V gene data show CDR1 as SNHLY and CDR2 as FYNNEI. CDR3 bases: TGTGCCAGCAGTGAACGGTGGACTAGCGGGACCAATGAGCAGTTCTTC. Its translation is CASSERWTSGTNEQFF.

The rearrangement joins TRBV7-2 to TRBJ2-7; TRBD1 matches at 10 bases. CDR1 and CDR2 (germline): SGHTA, FQGNSA. With V trimmed by 5 bases and J by 6 bases, 7 bases remained unmatched. The CDR3 length is 14 residues. In DNA, the CDR3 is TGTGCCAGCAGCCCCGGGACAGGGGTTTCCGAGCAGTACTTC. Protein sequence: CASSPGTGVSEQYF.